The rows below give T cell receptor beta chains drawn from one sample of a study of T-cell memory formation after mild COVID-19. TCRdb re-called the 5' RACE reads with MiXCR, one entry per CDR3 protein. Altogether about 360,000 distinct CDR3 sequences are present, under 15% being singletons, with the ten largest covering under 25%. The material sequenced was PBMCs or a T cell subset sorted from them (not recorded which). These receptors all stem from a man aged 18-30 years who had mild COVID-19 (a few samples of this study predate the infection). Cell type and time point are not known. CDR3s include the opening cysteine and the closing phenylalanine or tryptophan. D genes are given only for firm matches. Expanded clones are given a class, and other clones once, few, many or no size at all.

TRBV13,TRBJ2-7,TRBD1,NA,TGTGCCAGCAGCTTAGGCAAGGGACAGGGTTACGAGCAGTACTTC,CASSLGKGQGYEQYF
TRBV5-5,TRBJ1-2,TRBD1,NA,TGTGCCAGCACCATAAGAGACAGGGCCGGCGGCTACACCTTC,CASTIRDRAGGYTF
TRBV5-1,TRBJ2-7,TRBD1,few,TGCGCCAGCAGCATAGGGACAGGGAGCAACGAGCAGTACTTC,CASSIGTGSNEQYF
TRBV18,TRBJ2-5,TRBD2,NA,TGTGCCAGCTCACTCCGGGCGGCTAGCGGGGGCCAAGAGACCCAGTACTTC,CASSLRAASGGQETQYF
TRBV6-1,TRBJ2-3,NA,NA,TGTGCCAGCAGCCTCGGACTACTATCCACAGATACGCAGTATTTT,CASSLGLLSTDTQYF
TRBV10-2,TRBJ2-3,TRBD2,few,TGCGCCAGCAGCACAGGGACTAGGGCGGCCGGGGGCACAGATACGCAGTATTTT,CASSTGTRAAGGTDTQYF
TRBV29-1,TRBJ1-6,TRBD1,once,TGCAGCCCCCGGACAGGGAGGATGGTTAGCAATTCACCCCTCCACTTT,CSPRTGRMVSNSPLHF
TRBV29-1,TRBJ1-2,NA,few,TGCAGCGTTGAAGATCAAGCTAACTATGGCTACACCTTC,CSVEDQANYGYTF
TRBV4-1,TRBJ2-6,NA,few,TGCGCCAGCAGCAATGGGATCCGCGGCGGACTCTCTGGGGCCAACGTCCTGACTTTC,CASSNGIRGGLSGANVLTF
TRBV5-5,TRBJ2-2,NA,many,TGTGCCAGCAGCTTGGGGGGCAGGATAACCGGGGAGCTGTTTTTT,CASSLGGRITGELFF
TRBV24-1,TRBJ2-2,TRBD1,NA,TGTGCCACCAGTGAACGGGGACAGGGTAACGGGGAGCTGTTTTTT,CATSERGQGNGELFF
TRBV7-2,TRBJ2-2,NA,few,TGTGCCAGCAGCTTAAGGCAGTCCACCGGGGAGCTGTTTTTT,CASSLRQSTGELFF
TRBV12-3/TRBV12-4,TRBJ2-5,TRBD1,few,TGTGCCAGCAGTTATTGGACAGGGGGGCCAGAGACCCAGTACTTC,CASSYWTGGPETQYF
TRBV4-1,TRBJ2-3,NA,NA,TGCGCCAGCAGCCAAGGACTAGTTTTAAATACGCAGTATTTT,CASSQGLVLNTQYF
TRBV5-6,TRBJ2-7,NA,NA,TGTGCCAGCAGCCAGCCGGGTATGGACCACTACGAGCAGTACTTC,CASSQPGMDHYEQYF
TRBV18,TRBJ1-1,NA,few,TGTGCCAGCTCCCCCGAGGGACACTTGAACACTGAAGCTTTCTTT,CASSPEGHLNTEAFF
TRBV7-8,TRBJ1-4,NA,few,TGTGCCAGCAGCCTGTGGGGGGAGGGAGAAAAACTGTTTTTT,CASSLWGEGEKLFF
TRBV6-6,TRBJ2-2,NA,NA,TGTGCCAGCAGTTACTCAGTCGGGGAGCTGTTTTTT,CASSYSVGELFF
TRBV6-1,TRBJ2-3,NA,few,TGTGCCAGCCAGCCAGCTAGCACAGATACGCAGTATTTT,CASQPASTDTQYF
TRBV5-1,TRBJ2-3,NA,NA,TGCGCCAGCAGCCCCGGAGGGTCTAGCACAGATACGCAGTATTTT,CASSPGGSSTDTQYF
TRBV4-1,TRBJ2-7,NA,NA,TGCGCCAGCAGCCACCAAACGAGGGGATACTACGAGCAGTACTTC,CASSHQTRGYYEQYF
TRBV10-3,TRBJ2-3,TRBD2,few,TGTGCCATCAGGGGGACTAGCCTCACAGATACGCAGTATTTT,CAIRGTSLTDTQYF
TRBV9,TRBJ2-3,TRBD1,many,TGTGCCAGCAGCGTAGAGGCAGGGGGCGCAGATACGCAGTATTTT,CASSVEAGGADTQYF
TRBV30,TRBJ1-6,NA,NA,TGTGCCTGGAGTGTACGTCGGGGAATCGCGGAGTTCCATTCACCCCTCCACTTT,CAWSVRRGIAEFHSPLHF
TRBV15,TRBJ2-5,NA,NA,TGTGCCACCAGCATCTCCACGGGCATTGAGACCCAGTACTTC,CATSISTGIETQYF
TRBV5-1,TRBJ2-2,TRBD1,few,TGCGCCAGCAGCTTAAGGGGACAGGGACCCACGGCCGGCACCGGGGAGCTGTTTTTT,CASSLRGQGPTAGTGELFF
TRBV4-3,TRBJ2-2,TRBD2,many,TGCGCCAGCAGCCACATCACGGGACTAGCGGGGATTATCACCGGGGAGCTGTTTTTT,CASSHITGLAGIITGELFF
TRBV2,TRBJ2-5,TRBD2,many,TGTGCCAGCAGTGGGGGTAGCGGGGGACAAGAGACCCAGTACTTC,CASSGGSGGQETQYF
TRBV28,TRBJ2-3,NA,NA,TGTGCCTCCACAGCTCTACGACTCACAGATACGCAGTATTTT,CASTALRLTDTQYF
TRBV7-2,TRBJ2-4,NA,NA,TGTGCCAGCAGCTTAGTCGCGGCCCAATGGGATCAGTACTTC,CASSLVAAQWDQYF
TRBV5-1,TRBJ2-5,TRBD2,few,TGCGCCAGCAGCGATATAGCGGGGGTAGAGACCCAGTACTTC,CASSDIAGVETQYF
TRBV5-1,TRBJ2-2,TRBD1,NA,TGCGCCAGCAGCGTCCGACAGGGGGACACCGGGGAGCTGTTTTTT,CASSVRQGDTGELFF
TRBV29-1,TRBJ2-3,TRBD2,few,TGCAGCGTTCAAGGGACTAGCGGGGCAGAAAGCACAGATACGCAGTATTTT,CSVQGTSGAESTDTQYF
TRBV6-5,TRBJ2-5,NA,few,TGTGCCAGCAGTAACACCGGACAGGCGGGGGAGACCCAGTACTTC,CASSNTGQAGETQYF
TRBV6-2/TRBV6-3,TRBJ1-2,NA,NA,TGTGCCAGCAGTTCACAGGGCTATGGCTACACCTTC,CASSSQGYGYTF
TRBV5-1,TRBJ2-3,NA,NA,TGCGCCAGCAGCTTGCCGGGGATCACAGATACGCAGTATTTT,CASSLPGITDTQYF
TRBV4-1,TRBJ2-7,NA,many,TGCGCCAGCAGCCAAGCCCCAGACAGCCTCTCCTACGAGCAGTACTTC,CASSQAPDSLSYEQYF
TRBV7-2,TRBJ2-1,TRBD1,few,TGTGCCAGCAGCTTAGCGTTCGCGGGGACAGGGAATGAGCAGTTCTTC,CASSLAFAGTGNEQFF
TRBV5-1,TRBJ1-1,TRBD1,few,TGCGCCAGCAGCCAGGACAGGGGGGACGCTTTCTTT,CASSQDRGDAFF
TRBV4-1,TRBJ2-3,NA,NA,TGCGCCAGCAGCCAACCGGGGGGCAGGGCAGATACGCAGTATTTT,CASSQPGGRADTQYF
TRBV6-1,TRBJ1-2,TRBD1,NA,TGTGCCAGCAGTGCCGGACAGGATGATAACTATGGCTACACCTTC,CASSAGQDDNYGYTF
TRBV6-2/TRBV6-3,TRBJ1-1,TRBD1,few,TGTGCCAGCAGTAGCCGGGACAGGAACACTGAAGCTTTCTTT,CASSSRDRNTEAFF
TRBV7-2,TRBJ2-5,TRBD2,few,TGTGCCAGCAGCTCGAACTCCATAGCGGGGGACGAGACCCAGTACTTC,CASSSNSIAGDETQYF
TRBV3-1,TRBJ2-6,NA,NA,TGTGCCAGCAGCCAAGGCAGGCCTCGCGGGGCCAACGTCCTGACTTTC,CASSQGRPRGANVLTF
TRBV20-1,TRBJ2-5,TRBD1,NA,TGCAGTGCTAGAGATGGACAGGGCCAAGAGACCCAGTACTTC,CSARDGQGQETQYF
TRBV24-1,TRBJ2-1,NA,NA,TGTGCCACCAGTGATCCAGACGGATACCCCAATGAGCAGTTCTTC,CATSDPDGYPNEQFF
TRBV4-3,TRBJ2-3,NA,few,TGCGCCAGCAGCCAAGGACTAGACACAGATACGCAGTATTTT,CASSQGLDTDTQYF
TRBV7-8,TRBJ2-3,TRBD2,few,TGTGCCAGCACCATGGGGGGGGGGGGCACAGATACGCAGTATTTT,CASTMGGGGTDTQYF
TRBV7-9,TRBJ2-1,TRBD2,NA,TGTGCCAGCAGCCCTAGAGCGGGAAATGAGCAGTTCTTC,CASSPRAGNEQFF
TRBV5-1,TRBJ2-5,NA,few,TGCGCCAGCAGCTTGGGGCAGCCACAAGAGACCCAGTACTTC,CASSLGQPQETQYF